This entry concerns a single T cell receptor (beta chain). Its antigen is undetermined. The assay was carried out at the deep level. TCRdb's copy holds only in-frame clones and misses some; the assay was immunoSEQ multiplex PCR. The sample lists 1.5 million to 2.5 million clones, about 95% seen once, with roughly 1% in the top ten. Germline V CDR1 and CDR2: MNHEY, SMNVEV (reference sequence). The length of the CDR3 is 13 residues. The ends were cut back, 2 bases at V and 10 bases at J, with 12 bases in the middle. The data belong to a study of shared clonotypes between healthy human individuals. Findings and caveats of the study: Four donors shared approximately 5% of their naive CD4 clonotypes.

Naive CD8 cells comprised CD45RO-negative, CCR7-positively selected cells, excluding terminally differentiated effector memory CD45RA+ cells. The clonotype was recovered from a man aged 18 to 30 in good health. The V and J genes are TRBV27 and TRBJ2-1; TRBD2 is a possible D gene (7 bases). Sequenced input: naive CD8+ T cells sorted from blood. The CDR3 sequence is CASSLKGGAEQFF. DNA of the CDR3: TGTGCCAGCAGTTTAAAGGGGGGGGCCGAGCAGTTCTTC.